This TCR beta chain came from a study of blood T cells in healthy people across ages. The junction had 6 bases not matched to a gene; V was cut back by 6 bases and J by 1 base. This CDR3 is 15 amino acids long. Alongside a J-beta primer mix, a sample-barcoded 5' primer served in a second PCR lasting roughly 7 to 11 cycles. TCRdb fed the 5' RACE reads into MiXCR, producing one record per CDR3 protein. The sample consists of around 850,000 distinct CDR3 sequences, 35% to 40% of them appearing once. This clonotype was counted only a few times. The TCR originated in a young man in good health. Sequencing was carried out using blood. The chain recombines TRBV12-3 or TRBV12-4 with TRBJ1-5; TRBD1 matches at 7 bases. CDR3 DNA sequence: TGTGCCAGCAGAGAGACAGGGTCCAGCAATCAGCCCCAGCATTTT. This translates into CASRETGSSNQPQHF.